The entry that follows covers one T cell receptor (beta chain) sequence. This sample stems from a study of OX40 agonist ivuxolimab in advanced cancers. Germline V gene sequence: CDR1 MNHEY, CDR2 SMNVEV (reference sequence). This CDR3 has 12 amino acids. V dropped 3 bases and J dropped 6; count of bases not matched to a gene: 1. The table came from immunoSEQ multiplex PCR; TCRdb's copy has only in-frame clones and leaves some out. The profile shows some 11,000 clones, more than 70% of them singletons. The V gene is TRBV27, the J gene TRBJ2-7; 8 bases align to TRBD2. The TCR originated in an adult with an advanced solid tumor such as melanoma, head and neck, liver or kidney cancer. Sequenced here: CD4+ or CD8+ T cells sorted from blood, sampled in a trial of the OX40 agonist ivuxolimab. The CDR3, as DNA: TGTGCCAGCAGTTTTGCGGGGGGCGAGCAGTACTTC. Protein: CASSFAGGEQYF.